The 17 T cell receptor beta chains presented below share a single source sample, sequenced in a study of T cells in localized non-small cell lung cancer. Profiled with immunoSEQ multiplex PCR; TCRdb holds only in-frame clones, not every one. The sample comprises about 26,000 clones, approximately 90% of which are singletons, and over 13% rests with the top ten. Specimen: peripheral blood, collected before any cancer treatment. The receptors were sampled from an older female donor with stage II squamous cell lung carcinoma.

The chain combines TRBV10-2 with TRBJ1-5; tentative D call: TRBD1 (6 bases). CDR1 and CDR2 (germline): WSHSY, SAAADI. The CDR3 is 14 residues long. V was cut by 4 bases and J by 1 base, with 8 bases left in between. CDR3 in amino acids: CASSAQGSNQPQHF. For the CDR3, the DNA is TGCGCCAGCAGTGCACAGGGAAGCAATCAGCCCCAGCATTTT.

This clone has a single count. This rearrangement joins TRBV7-2 to TRBJ2-1, with D tentatively TRBD2 (7 bases). The CDR3 totals 16 residues. Germline CDR1 SGHTA, CDR2 FQGNSA. V was trimmed by 5 bases and J by 12 bases, leaving 26 bases between them. Here the CDR3 reads CASSPGEAGYTMRQFF. In DNA form, the CDR3 reads TGTGCCAGCAGCCCAGGGGAAGCGGGATATACAATGAGGCAGTTCTTC.

The CDR3 coding sequence is TGCGCCAGCAGCTTACGGGGGGCTAGCACAGATACGCAGTATTTT. It encodes CASSLRGASTDTQYF. The chain uses TRBV5-1 and TRBJ2-3; TRBD2 is a possible D gene (7 bases). Trimming removed 2 bases at V and 0 bases at J, with 10 bases between. The CDR3 is 15 residues long. Germline assignment: CDR1 SGHRS and CDR2 YFSETQ.

This chain uses TRBV28 with TRBJ1-2; 12 nucleotides match TRBD1. Germline assignment: CDR1 MDHEN and CDR2 SYDVKM. V lost 5 bases and J lost 8; bases outside the gene matches: 6. The CDR3 runs to 14 residues. CDR3 DNA: TGTGCCAGCAGTACGGGACAGGGGGCCGGGGGCTACACCTTC. Its protein product is CASSTGQGAGGYTF.

The chain employs TRBV23-1 and TRBJ2-3; the match to TRBD2 covers 8 bases. TRBV23-1 is flagged as an ORF with uncertain function. CDR3 size: 18 residues. The V gene end was trimmed by 0 bases and the J gene end by 1 base; junction bases not matched to a gene: 9. CDR3 in amino acids: CASSQSSGREACTDTQYF. The CDR3 DNA reads as TGCGCCAGCAGTCAATCGAGTGGGCGGGAGGCCTGCACAGATACGCAGTATTTT.

The chain combines TRBV30 with TRBJ2-5, with a possible D match to TRBD2 (5 bases). The assigned J gene may be wrong: the sequence end matches TRBJ2-7 better. CDR3 length equals 15 residues. Germline V gene data show CDR1 as GTSNPN and CDR2 as SVGIG (reference sequence). CDR3: CAWSAPGSSSYEQYF. The CDR3 DNA sequence: TGTGCCTGGAGCGCCCCGGGGAGTTCCTCCTACGAGCAGTACTTC.

The V call is TRBV6-1, the J call TRBJ1-4; D uncertain. This CDR3 is built from 11 residues. Germline V CDR1 and CDR2: MNHNS, SASEGT. Trimming cost V 5 bases and J 7 bases, with 5 bases left between them. CDR3 sequence (DNA): TGTGCCAGCAGTCAAGGTGAAAAACTGTTTTTT. It encodes CASSQGEKLFF.

The chain has TRBV25-1 and TRBJ1-5, with TRBD1 as a possible D gene (5 bases). The V gene lost 6 bases and the J gene lost 8 bases, with 17 bases spanning the gap. Germline CDR1 is MGHDK and CDR2 is SYGVNS. The CDR3 consists of 14 residues. The CDR3 DNA is TGTGCCAGCAGCGGCTTGAGGGGCGGGGAGCCCCAGCATTTT. Its protein product is CASSGLRGGEPQHF.

CDR3 protein: CASSLDTEAFF. Written as DNA, the CDR3 is TGCGCCAGCAGCTTGGACACTGAAGCTTTCTTT. The chain carries TRBV5-1 and TRBJ1-1; D unresolved. The germline gives CDR1 SGHRS, CDR2 YFSETQ. Trimming stripped 0 bases from V and 3 bases from J, with 0 bases between. This CDR3 spans 11 amino acids.

The chain links TRBV6-6 to TRBJ2-1, with D maybe TRBD2 (6 bases). The V end was cut by 2 bases, the J end by 8 bases, with 16 bases between. CDR1 is MNHNY, CDR2 SVGAGI, per germline (reference sequence). This CDR3 has 15 residues. This CDR3 is CASSYLLASGDEQFF. CDR3 DNA sequence: TGTGCCAGCAGTTACCTACTAGCTTCGGGGGATGAGCAGTTCTTC.

This clone came up a few times. The chain recombines TRBV19 with TRBJ2-7; the D is unclear. The V end was cut by 3 bases, the J end by 4 bases, with 10 bases between. This CDR3 is built from 13 residues. Germline values: CDR1 LNHDA, CDR2 SQIVND (reference sequence). Written as DNA, the CDR3 is TGTGCCAGTAGTATCCAGTACGGTTACGAGCAGTACTTC. It specifies CASSIQYGYEQYF.

The V gene is TRBV6-9, the J gene TRBJ1-5; D remains ambiguous. V lost 4 bases, J lost 6 bases, and 16 bases lay in between. CDR1 is MNHGY and CDR2 is SVAAGI in the germline V gene. The CDR3 covers 15 residues. CDR3 sequence (DNA): TGTGCCAGCAGTTTAAGGGTTGAGGGAAGTCAGCCCCAGCATTTT. Translated: CASSLRVEGSQPQHF.

The CDR3 sequence is CAWSVNRGTVSYEQYF. The CDR3 nucleotides read TGTGCCTGGAGTGTAAATCGTGGGACAGTGAGCTACGAGCAGTACTTC. The rearrangement links TRBV30 to TRBJ2-7, with 7 bases that match TRBD1. V was clipped by 0 bases and J by 3 bases; unmatched bases: 11. Germline assignment: CDR1 GTSNPN and CDR2 SVGIG (reference sequence). CDR3 size: 16 residues.

The rearrangement joins TRBV28 to TRBJ1-5; D gene ambiguous. The germline V gene has CDR1 MDHEN and CDR2 SYDVKM. V lost 6 bases to trimming and J lost 4 bases, with 10 bases between them. The CDR3 runs to 13 residues. The CDR3 DNA follows: TGTGCCAGCAGGCCAAATAAAAATCAGCCCCAGCATTTT. This translates into CASRPNKNQPQHF.

V usage is TRBV28 and J usage is TRBJ1-3; D gene uncertain. This CDR3 region has 13 residues. Germline assignment: CDR1 MDHEN and CDR2 SYDVKM. Trimming removed 7 bases at V and 4 bases at J, with 11 bases between. The CDR3 sequence is CASITASGNTIYF. The DNA for the CDR3 is TGTGCCAGCATTACAGCCTCAGGAAACACCATATATTTT.

This clone was recorded once. The chain employs TRBV6-1 and TRBJ2-3; a weak D match, TRBD2 (6 bases). Deletions cut 5 bases from V and 4 bases from J, with 16 bases between. The CDR3 is 15 residues long. Germline assignment: CDR1 MNHNS and CDR2 SASEGT. The CDR3, as DNA: TGTGCCAGCAGTCCTCGGGACTCCCGCCCAGATACGCAGTATTTT. It translates to CASSPRDSRPDTQYF.

In its sample, this clone is medium-sized. The chain recombines TRBV14 with TRBJ2-2; 9 nucleotides agree with TRBD2. The ends lost 4 bases at V and 4 bases at J; junction bases unmatched: 10. The CDR3 runs 17 residues. CDR1 SGHDN and CDR2 FVKESK come from the germline V gene. The CDR3 region has the DNA TGTGCCAGCAGCCCCCGGGGGCTAGCGGGAATCACCGGGGAGCTGTTTTTT. This sequence encodes CASSPRGLAGITGELFF. Based on the CDR3 plus reference TRBV14 and TRBJ2-2, the full variable domain is EAGVTQFPSHSVIEKGQTVTLRCDPISGHDNLYWYRRVMGKEIKFLLHFVKESKQDESGMPNNRFLAERTGGTYSTLKVQPAELEDSGVYFCASSPRGLAGITGELFFGEGSRLTVL.